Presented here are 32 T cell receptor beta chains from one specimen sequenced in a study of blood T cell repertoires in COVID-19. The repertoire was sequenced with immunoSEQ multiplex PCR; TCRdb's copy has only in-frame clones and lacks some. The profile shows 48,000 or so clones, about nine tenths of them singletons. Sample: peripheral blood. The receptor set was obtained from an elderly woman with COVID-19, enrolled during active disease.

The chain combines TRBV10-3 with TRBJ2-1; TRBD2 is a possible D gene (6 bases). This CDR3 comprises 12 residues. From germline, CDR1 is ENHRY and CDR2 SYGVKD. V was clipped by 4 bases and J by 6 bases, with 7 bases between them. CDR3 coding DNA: TGTGCCATCAGTGTAGCGGCCAATGAGCAGTTCTTC. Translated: CAISVAANEQFF.

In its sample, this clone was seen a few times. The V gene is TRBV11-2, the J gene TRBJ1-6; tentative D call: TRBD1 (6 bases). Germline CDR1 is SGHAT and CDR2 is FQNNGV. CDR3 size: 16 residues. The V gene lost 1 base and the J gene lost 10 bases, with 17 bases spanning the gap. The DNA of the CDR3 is TGTGCCAGCAGCTTAGTCCCGACAGGCCTGGGGTCACCCCTCCACTTT. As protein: CASSLVPTGLGSPLHF.

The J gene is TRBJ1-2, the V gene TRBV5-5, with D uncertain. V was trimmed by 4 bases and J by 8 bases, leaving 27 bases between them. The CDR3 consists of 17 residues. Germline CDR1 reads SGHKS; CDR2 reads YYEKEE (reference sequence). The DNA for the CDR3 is TGTGCCAGCAGCCCCCCATCCAGCAGTGGGCGGGTGGGGGGCTACACCTTC. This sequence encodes CASSPPSSSGRVGGYTF.

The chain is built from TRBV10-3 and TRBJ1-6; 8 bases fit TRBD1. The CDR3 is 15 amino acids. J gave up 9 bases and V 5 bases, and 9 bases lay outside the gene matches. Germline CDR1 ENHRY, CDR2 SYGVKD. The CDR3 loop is CAISPTGGSRSPLHF. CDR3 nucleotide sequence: TGTGCCATCAGTCCTACAGGGGGGTCTCGTTCACCCCTCCACTTT.

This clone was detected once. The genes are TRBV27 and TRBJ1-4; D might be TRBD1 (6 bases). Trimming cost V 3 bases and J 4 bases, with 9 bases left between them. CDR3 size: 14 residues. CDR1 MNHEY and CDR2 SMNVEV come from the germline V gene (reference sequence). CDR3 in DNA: TGTGCCAGCAGTTTGGTAGGGGGTAATGAAAAACTGTTTTTT. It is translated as CASSLVGGNEKLFF. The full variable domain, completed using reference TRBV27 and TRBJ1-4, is EAQVTQNPRYLITVTGKKLTVTCSQNMNHEYMSWYRQDPGLGLRQIYYSMNVEVTDKGDVPEGYKVSRKEKRNFPLILESPSPNQTSLYFCASSLVGGNEKLFFGSGTQLSVL.

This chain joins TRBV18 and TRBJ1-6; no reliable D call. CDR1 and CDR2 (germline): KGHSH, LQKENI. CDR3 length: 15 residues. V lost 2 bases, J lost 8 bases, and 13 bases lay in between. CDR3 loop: CASSPREGGYSPLHF. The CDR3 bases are TGTGCCAGCTCACCAAGGGAGGGAGGTTATTCACCCCTCCACTTT.

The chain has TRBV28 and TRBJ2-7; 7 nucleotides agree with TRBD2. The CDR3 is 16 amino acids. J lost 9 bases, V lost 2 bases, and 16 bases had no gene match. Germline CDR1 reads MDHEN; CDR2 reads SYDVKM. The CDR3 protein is CASSLAAGLLEERQYF. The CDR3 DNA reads TGTGCCAGCAGTTTAGCAGCGGGACTCCTTGAGGAACGGCAGTACTTC.

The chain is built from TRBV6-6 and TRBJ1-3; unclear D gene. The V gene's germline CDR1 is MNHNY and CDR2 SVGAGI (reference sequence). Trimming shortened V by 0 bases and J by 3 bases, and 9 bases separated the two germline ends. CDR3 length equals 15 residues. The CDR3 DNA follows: TGTGCCAGCAGTTACTCGACTGTGGGTGGAAACACCATATATTTT. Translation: CASSYSTVGGNTIYF.

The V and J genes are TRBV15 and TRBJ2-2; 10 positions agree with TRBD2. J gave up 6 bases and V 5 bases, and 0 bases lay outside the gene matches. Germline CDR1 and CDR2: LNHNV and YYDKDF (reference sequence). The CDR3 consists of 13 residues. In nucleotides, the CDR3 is TGTGCCACCAGCGGGACTAGCGCCGGGGAGCTGTTTTTT. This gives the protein CATSGTSAGELFF.

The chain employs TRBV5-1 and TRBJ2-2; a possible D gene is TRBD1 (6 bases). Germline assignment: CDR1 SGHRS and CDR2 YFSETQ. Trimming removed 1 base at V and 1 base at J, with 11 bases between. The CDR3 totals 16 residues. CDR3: CASSLSGTRNTGELFF. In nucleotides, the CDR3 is TGCGCCAGCAGCTTGAGTGGGACACGGAACACCGGGGAGCTGTTTTTT.

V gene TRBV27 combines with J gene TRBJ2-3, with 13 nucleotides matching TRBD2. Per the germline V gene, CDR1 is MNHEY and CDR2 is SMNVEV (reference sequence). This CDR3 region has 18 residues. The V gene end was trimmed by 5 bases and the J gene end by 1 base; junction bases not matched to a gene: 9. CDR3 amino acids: CASSPGTSGIIRTDTQYF. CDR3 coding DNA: TGTGCCAGCAGTCCCGGGACTAGCGGGATCATTCGCACAGATACGCAGTATTTT.

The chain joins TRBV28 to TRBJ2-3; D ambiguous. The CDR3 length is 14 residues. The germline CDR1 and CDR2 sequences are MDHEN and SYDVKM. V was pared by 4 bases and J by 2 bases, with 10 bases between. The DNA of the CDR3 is TGTGCCAGCAGTTCGGTCGCGTACACAGATACGCAGTATTTT. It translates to CASSSVAYTDTQYF.

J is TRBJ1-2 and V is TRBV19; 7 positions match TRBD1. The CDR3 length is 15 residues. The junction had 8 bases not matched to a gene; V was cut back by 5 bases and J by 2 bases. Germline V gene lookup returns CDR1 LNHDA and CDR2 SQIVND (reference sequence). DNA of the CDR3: TGTGCCAGTAGTGCCCACCTGACAGGGAACTATGGCTACACCTTC. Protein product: CASSAHLTGNYGYTF.

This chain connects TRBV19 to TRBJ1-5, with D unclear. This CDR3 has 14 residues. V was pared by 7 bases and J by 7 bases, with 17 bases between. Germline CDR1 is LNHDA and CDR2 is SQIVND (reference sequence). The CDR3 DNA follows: TGTGCCAGTAAGGTAGGAGGGCCCCTGCAGCCCCAGCATTTT. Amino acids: CASKVGGPLQPQHF.

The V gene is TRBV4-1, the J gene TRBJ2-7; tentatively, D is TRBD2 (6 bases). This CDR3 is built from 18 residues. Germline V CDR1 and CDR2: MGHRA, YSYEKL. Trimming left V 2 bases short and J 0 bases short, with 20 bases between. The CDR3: CASSQHKSKRGSSYEQYF. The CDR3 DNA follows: TGCGCCAGCAGCCAACACAAAAGCAAACGGGGGAGCTCCTACGAGCAGTACTTC.

The CDR3 loop reads CASSEAYFGAYEQYF. Here the CDR3 DNA reads TGTGCCAGCAGTGAAGCGTATTTCGGGGCCTACGAGCAGTACTTC. The chain joins TRBV6-1 to TRBJ2-7, with D possibly being TRBD2 (5 bases). Germline CDR1 reads MNHNS; CDR2 reads SASEGT. CDR3 length: 15 amino acids. V was pared by 0 bases and J by 2 bases, with 11 bases between.

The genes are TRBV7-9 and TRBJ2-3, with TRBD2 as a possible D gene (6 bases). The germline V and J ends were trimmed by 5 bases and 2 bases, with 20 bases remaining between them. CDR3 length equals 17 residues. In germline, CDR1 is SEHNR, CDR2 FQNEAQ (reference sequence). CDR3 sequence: CASSQGRTRDFTDTQYF. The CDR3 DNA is TGTGCCAGCAGCCAGGGACGGACAAGGGACTTCACAGATACGCAGTATTTT.

CDR3 in amino acids: CASSPPSGLETQYF. CDR3 sequence (DNA): TGTGCCAGCTCACCACCGTCAGGGCTGGAGACCCAGTACTTC. The chain carries TRBV18 and TRBJ2-5; D may be TRBD1 (5 bases). Trimming took 0 bases from V and 5 from J, leaving 10 bases between them. The germline V gene encodes CDR1 KGHSH and CDR2 LQKENI. This CDR3 region has 14 residues.

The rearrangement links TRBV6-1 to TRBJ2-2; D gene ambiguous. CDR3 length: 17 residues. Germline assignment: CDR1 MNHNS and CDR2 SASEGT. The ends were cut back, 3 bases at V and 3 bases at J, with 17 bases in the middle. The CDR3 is CASSERLVSSHTGELFF. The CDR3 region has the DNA TGTGCCAGCAGTGAGAGGCTGGTCTCTTCGCACACCGGGGAGCTGTTTTTT.

For the CDR3, the DNA is TGTGCCAGCAGCCGGGGACAGCATGAAAAACTGTTTTTT. Translating it yields CASSRGQHEKLFF. The rearrangement joins TRBV28 to TRBJ1-4; 7 bases match TRBD1. Germline V lookup: CDR1 MDHEN, CDR2 SYDVKM. J lost 6 bases, V lost 6 bases, and 4 bases had no gene match. The CDR3 length is 13 residues.

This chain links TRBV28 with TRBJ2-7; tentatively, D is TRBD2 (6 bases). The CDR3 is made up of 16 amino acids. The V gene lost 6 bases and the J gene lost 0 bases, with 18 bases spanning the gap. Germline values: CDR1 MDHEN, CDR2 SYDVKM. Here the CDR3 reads CASSGGAVPSSYEQYF. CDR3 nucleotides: TGTGCCAGCAGCGGAGGGGCAGTCCCTTCCTCCTACGAGCAGTACTTC.

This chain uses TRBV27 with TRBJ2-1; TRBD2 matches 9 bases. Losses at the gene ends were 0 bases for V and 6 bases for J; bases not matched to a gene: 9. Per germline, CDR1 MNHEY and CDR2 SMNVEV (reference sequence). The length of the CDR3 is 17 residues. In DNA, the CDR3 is TGTGCCAGCAGTTTATCGGTGTGGGCGGGAGGGCGCAATGAGCAGTTCTTC. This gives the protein CASSLSVWAGGRNEQFF.

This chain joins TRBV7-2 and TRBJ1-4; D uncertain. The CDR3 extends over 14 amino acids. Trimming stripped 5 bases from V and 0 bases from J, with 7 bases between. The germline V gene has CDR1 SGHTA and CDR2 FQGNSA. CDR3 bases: TGTGCCAGCAGCCCCGTTGCAACTAATGAAAAACTGTTTTTT. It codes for CASSPVATNEKLFF.

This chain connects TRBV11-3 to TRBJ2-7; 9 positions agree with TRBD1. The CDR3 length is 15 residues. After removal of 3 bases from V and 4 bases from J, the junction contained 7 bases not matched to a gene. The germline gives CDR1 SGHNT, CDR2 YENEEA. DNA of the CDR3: TGTGCCAGCAGCTTCTCGGGACAGGGTCAGTACGAGCAGTACTTC. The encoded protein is CASSFSGQGQYEQYF.

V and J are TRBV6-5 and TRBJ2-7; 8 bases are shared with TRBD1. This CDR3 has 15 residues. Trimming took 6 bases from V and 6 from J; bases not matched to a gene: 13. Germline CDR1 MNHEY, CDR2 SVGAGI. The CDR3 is CASRGQGATTSEQYF. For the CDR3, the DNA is TGTGCCAGCAGGGGGCAGGGGGCGACCACTAGCGAGCAGTACTTC.

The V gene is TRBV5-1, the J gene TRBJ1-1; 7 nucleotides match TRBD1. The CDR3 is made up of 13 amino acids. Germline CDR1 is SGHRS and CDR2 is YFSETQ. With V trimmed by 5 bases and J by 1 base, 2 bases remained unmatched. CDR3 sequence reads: CASRRQGNTEAFF. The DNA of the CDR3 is TGCGCCAGCAGAAGACAGGGGAACACTGAAGCTTTCTTT. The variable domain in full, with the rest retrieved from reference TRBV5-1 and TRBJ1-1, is KAGVTQTPRYLIKTRGQQVTLSCSPISGHRSVSWYQQTPGQGLQFLFEYFSETQRNKGNFPGRFSGRQFSNSRSEMNVSTLELGDSALYLCASRRQGNTEAFFGQGTRLTVV.

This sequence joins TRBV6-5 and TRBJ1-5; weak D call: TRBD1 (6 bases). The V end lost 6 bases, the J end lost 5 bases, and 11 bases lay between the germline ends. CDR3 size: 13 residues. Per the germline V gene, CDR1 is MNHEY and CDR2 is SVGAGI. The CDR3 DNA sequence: TGTGCCAGCAGATCTACAGGGCATCAGCCCCAGCATTTT. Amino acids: CASRSTGHQPQHF.

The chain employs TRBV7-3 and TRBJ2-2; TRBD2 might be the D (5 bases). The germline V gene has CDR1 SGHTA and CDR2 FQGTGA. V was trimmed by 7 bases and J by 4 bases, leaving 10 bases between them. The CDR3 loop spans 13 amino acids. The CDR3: CASTNSATGELFF. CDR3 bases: TGTGCCAGCACGAATAGCGCCACCGGGGAGCTGTTTTTT. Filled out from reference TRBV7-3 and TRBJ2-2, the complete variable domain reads GAGVSQTPSNKVTEKGKYVELRCDPISGHTALYWYRQSLGQGPEFLIYFQGTGAADDSGLPNDRFFAVRPEGSVSTLKIQRTERGDSAVYLCASTNSATGELFFGEGSRLTVL.

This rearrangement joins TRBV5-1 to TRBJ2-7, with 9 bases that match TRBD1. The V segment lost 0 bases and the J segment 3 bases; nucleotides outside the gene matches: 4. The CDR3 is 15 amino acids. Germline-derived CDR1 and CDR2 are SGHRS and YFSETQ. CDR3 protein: CASSLAPGQGYEQYF. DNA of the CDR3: TGCGCCAGCAGCTTGGCACCGGGACAGGGCTACGAGCAGTACTTC.

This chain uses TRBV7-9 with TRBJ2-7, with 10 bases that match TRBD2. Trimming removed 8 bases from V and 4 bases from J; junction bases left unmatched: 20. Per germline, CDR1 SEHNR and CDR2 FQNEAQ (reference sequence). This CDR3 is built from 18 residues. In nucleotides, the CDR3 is TGTGCCAGCGAGGGCGGGCTAGCGGGAGATATGGTCCTATACGAGCAGTACTTC. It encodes CASEGGLAGDMVLYEQYF.

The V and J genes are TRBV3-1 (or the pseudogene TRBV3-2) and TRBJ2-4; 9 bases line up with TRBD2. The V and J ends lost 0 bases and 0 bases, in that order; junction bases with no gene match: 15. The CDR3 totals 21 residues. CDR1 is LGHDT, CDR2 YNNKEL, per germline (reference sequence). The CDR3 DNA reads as TGTGCCAGCAGCCAAGATCGGGGCGGGGGGGCCCCCAACCTAGCCAAAAACATTCAGTACTTC. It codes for CASSQDRGGGAPNLAKNIQYF.

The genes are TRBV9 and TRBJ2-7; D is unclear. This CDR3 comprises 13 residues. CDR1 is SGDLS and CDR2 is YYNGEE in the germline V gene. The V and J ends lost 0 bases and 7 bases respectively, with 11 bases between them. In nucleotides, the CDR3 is TGTGCCAGCAGCGTAGAACCCACGAGGGAGCAGTACTTC. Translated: CASSVEPTREQYF.